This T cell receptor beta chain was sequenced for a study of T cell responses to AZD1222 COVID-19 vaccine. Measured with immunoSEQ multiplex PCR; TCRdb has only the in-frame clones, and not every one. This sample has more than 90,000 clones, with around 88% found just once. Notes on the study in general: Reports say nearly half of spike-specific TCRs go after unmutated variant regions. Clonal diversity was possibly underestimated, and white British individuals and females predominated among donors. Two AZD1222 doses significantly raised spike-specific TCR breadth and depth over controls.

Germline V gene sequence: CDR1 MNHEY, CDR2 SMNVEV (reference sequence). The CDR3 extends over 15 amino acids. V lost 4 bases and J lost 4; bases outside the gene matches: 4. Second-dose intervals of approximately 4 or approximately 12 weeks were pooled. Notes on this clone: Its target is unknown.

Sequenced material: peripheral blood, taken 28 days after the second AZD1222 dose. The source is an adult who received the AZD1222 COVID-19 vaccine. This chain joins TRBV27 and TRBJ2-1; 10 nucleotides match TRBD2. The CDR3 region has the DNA TGTGCCAGCAGTTCCCTAGCGGGGGTTTACAATGAGCAGTTCTTC. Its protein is CASSSLAGVYNEQFF.